Below, one T cell receptor (beta chain) is given with its context. Which antigen it targets is not known. No base-level quality is on record; no much larger clone is a single base apart. The data stem from a study of cytomegalovirus exposure and HLA in healthy donors (TCRdb year 2017). General notes on the study: In an earlier analysis of 587 of the donors, less than 350 Gb of sequence data and roughly 100 million unique TCR beta sequences from 150 million to 200 million T cells were reported. An early release that covered roughly 600 HLA-typed donors contained about 300 gigabases of sequencing data and roughly 84 million unique TCR sequences. The number of donors typed differed by locus, with 629-630 for A, B, C, DRB1 and DQB1, roughly 550 for DQA1, 600 to 610 for DPA1, and 450 to 480 for DPB1. To predict cytomegalovirus infection status, the study combined high-throughput TCR immunosequencing, statistical association of individual TCRs with disease status, and machine learning. The aim of the study was to test whether cataloging public T cell receptors could identify signatures of past pathogen exposure. All discovery cohort repertoires had been generated on a single sequencing platform. Rather than drawing on any new phenotypic data, the later analysis identified candidate immune exposures from TCR beta sequences and the way those sequences occurred across donors. A later analysis re-analyzed previously published TCR beta repertoires from approximately 700 donors and added high-resolution HLA genotyping to study TCR occurrence patterns. An earlier analysis of approximately 500 of the donors applied high-throughput TCR beta sequencing to assess whether each TCR beta V gene segment acted as functional or pseudogenic. Along with the approximately 670-subject first cohort, a separate validation cohort of roughly 110 different subjects was used. Alongside the repertoire data, information on donor age, sex, ethnicity and CMV serostatus was compiled. The study used immunosequencing to profile the T cell repertoires of approximately 630 subjects and linked those repertoires to cytomegalovirus serostatus. Across about 370 genotyped donors of the cohort, an average of about 240,000 unique TCR beta nucleotide sequences per donor were sequenced, and around 19% of those sequences were non-productive. HLA typing included class I and class II loci at four-digit resolution. A handful of DR-DQ haplotypes were handled as single units for association and clustering because linkage in the cohort was strong. In a later genetic analysis, genome-wide SNP genotypes for about 55% of the roughly 700 donors were used, and that subset was treated as a discovery cohort. The genetic ancestry cluster associated with self-reported Caucasian donors included around four fifths of the roughly 360 genotyped donors. What the research found in general, with its limitations: In a later analysis, HLA-associated TCR beta chains showed more clonal expansion and lower generation probabilities than non-associated chains that were equally common. In a later analysis, over 15,000 TCR beta sequences were associated with specific HLA alleles at a false discovery rate of 0.05. Strong co-occurrence of HLA alleles, especially DR and DQ, made assigning TCR associations to individual alleles difficult. A later genetic analysis reported fewer N-insertions in productive TCRs among donors in an Asian-associated ancestry cluster than the roughly 700-donor mean. Because counts were too low, approximately 15 rarely observed V segments, including chromosome 9 orphons, were excluded from the earlier analysis of 500 to 700 of the donors. Across donors, most TCR sequences were observed very rarely, whereas some public TCRs were present in many individuals. A group of highly shared sequence variants was considered likely to be a technical artifact of the sequencing pipeline. An association between a missense DCLRE1C variant and V-gene and J-gene trimming of TCR beta chains was found in a later genetic analysis and replicated in an independent cohort. A few of the identified cytomegalovirus-associated TCR beta chains were confirmed in vitro to be specific for cytomegalovirus antigens. The presence/absence analyses assumed that sequencing depth was roughly uniform across donors, and that assumption may not be true. In both the original and validation cohorts, the classifier was reported to diagnose cytomegalovirus status with high specificity and sensitivity. A later analysis reported that several top co-occurrence clusters appeared linked to parvovirus B19, influenza, CMV and Epstein-Barr virus. A further reported finding was that TCR beta sequences accurately predicted the HLA-A and HLA-B alleles for most subjects in the first cohort. CMV serostatus was the only immune exposure information available for the cohort. Correlated functional status among segregating V segments might reflect linkage disequilibrium, but an unknown experimental factor could not be ruled out. In an earlier analysis of some 500 of the donors, most TCR beta V segments were observed in productive rearrangements about 87% or about 30% of the time, broadly matching IMGT annotations. A later analysis found that TCR association rates varied across HLA loci, with DRB1 alleles showing the most associated TCRs and HLA-C alleles the fewest. According to a later analysis, most CMV-associated TCR beta chains appeared to be HLA-restricted, and the HLA associations seemed to be driven largely by CMV exposure. A total of 164 TCR beta chains were listed by the study as associated with cytomegalovirus. Only TCR beta chains were sequenced in this cohort, and the absence of alpha or paired-chain data limited detectable features. Because HLA typing was missing for some donors at each locus, association tests included only the typed subset. The authors suggested that the approach could potentially be generalized to other disease states and immunological phenotypes. The 87-base-pair reads could not distinguish some IMGT-functional V segments, including TRBV6-2 and TRBV6-3, so those segments were excluded.

Reading from cysteine to phenylalanine, the CDR3 counts 14 amino acids. Of all the DNA, just the CDR3 is kept, 42 bases in frame from base 1. V gives up 2 bases and J gives up 2 bases, and the segment between their germline ends measures 7 bases. Looking up the germline V gene yields CDR1 SGDLS and CDR2 YYNGEE. The library was obtained by the immunoSEQ multiplex PCR assay. The multiplex PCR relied on a mix of 60 forward primers for TCR Vbeta segments and 13 reverse primers for TCR Jbeta segments. A multiplex PCR assay on genomic DNA amplified the CDR3 region of rearranged TCR beta genes. The amplified TCR beta libraries were sequenced on the Illumina HiSeq System as 87-base-pair reads. Per the source publication's procedure: A later analysis tallied roughly 78 million unique TCR beta chains across the 550 to 850 repertoires, and around 12 million of those chains were shared by two or more donors. To remove PCR and sequencing errors, raw reads were error-corrected and collapsed into unique sequences using a nearest-neighbor algorithm that merged closely related sequences. V, D and J gene segments were assigned by aligning CDR3 sequences to IMGT reference sequences. For a sequence to be retained, at least a six-nucleotide match to both a V gene segment and a J gene segment was required. A rearrangement counted as productive if the CDR3 had no stop codons and remained in frame with V and J, and every other rearrangement counted as non-productive. CDR3 was defined according to IMGT convention as the region running from the second conserved V-encoded cysteine to the conserved J-encoded phenylalanine. The earlier analysis of fewer than 750 of the donors excluded sequences that lacked an unambiguous match to a single V gene segment. An earlier analysis of several hundred of the donors called V segments functional above 56.7% productive rearrangements and segregating when the between-donor standard deviation exceeded 5%. To diagnose cytomegalovirus status from the catalog of TCR beta chain sequences, a statistical classification framework was built. In a later analysis, V and J genes were assigned by comparing TCR nucleotide sequences against IMGT/GENE-DB human TR gene sequences. The TCRdist pipeline was used in a later analysis to assign CDR3 sequences and most-parsimonious VDJ recombination scenarios. A later analysis defined each TCR beta chain by its CDR3 amino acid sequence plus V-gene family, and excluded reads lacking a unique V-gene family. A later analysis removed over 500 highly shared, low-generation-probability nucleotide sequences to deal with suspected cross-contamination and a sequencing artifact. In a later analysis, a clonal expansion index for each public chain was calculated from normalized within-repertoire ranks of inferred template counts. A later analysis computed generation probabilities with a VDJ recombination model fitted to out-of-frame rearrangements, and checked the results against IGoR. Hypergeometric tests were used in a later analysis to score TCR-TCR, TCR-HLA and TCR-CMV co-occurrence, with a repertoire-size bias correction applied to the TCR pairs. False discovery rates were estimated in a later analysis by permuting HLA or CMV assignments 20 times. In a later analysis, co-occurring TCRs were grouped with DBSCAN, and TCRdist sequence similarity was added when clustering was performed within HLA-allele-positive subsets. Repertoires with fewer than 30,000 or more than 120,000 public chains, plus five repertoires with anomalous nucleotide sharing, were excluded from co-occurrence clustering. Here the immuneACCESS table is served through TCRdb, limited to in-frame sequences with V and J called. Missing clones are a known gap in these copies; in checked studies unresolved V genes cover under half, and the rest lacks a known reason. Clone size and V and J calls were adopted from that table, with D and trimming inferred from the DNA. The sample has roughly 250,000 clones on record, about four fifths of them singletons. About 0.3% of the sample goes to the ten largest clones.

The cohort was made up of hundreds of healthy bone marrow donors. Cohort members were all nominally healthy when sampled, although unrecorded immune exposures were likely present. The donor was CMV seronegative and belonged to the group of 350 or so seronegative cohort members. Each donor provided a peripheral blood sample, and peripheral blood mononuclear cells were used for TCR beta sequencing. The Qiagen DNeasy Blood Extraction Kit was used to extract genomic DNA from the blood cell samples. The sequence was obtained from a girl aged 2 to 10 in good health and CMV-seronegative. Recombination linked TRBV9 to TRBJ2-2, and perhaps TRBD2 as D gene, on 5 matching bases. Sequencing was carried out using PBMCs. The CDR3 region: CASSVTRNTGELFF. The DNA sequence follows: TGTGCCAGCAGCGTTACTAGAAACACCGGGGAGCTGTTTTTT.